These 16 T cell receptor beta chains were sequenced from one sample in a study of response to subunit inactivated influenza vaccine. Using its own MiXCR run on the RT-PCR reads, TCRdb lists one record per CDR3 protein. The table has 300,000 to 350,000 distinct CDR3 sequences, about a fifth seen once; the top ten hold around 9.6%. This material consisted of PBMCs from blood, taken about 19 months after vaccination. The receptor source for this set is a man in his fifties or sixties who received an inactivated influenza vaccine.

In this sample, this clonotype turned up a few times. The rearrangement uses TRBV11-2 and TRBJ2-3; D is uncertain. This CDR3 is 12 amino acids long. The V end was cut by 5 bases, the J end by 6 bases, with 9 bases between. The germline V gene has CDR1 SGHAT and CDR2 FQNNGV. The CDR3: CASSGNGDTQYF. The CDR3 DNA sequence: TGTGCCAGCAGCGGAAACGGGGATACGCAGTATTTT.

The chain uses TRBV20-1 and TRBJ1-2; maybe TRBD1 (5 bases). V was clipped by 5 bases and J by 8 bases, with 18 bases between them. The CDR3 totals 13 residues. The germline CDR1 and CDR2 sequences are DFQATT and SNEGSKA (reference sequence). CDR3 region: CSAPDSLRVGYTF. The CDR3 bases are TGCAGTGCTCCAGACAGTCTTCGGGTAGGCTACACCTTC.

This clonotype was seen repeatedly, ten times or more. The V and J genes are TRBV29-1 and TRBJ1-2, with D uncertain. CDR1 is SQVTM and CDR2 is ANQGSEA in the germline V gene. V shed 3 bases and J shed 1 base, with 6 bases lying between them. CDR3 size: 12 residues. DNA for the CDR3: TGCAGCGTTGATTCGGTTAACTATGGCTACACCTTC. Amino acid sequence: CSVDSVNYGYTF.

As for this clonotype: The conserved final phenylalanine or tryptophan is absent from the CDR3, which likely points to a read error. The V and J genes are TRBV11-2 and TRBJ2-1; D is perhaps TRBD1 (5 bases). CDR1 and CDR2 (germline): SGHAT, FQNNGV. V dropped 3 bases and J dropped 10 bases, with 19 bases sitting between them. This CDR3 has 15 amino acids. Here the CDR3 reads CASSLGNAGLLEQFS. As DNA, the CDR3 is TGTGCCAGCAGCTTGGGGAATGCAGGGCTCTTGGAGCAGTTCTCC.

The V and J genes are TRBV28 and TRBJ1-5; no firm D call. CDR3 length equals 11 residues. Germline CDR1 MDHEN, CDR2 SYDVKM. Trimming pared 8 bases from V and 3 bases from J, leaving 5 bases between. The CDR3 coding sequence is TGTGCCAGCGGATTCAATCAGCCCCAGCATTTT. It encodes CASGFNQPQHF.

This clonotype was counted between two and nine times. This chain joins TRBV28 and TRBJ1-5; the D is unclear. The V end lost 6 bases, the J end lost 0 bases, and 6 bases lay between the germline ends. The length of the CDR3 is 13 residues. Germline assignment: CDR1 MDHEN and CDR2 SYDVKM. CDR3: CASSVFSNQPQHF. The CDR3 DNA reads TGTGCCAGCAGCGTGTTTAGCAATCAGCCCCAGCATTTT.

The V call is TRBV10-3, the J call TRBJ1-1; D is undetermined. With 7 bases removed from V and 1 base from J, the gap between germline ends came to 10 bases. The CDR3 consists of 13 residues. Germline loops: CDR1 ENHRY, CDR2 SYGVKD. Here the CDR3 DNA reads TGTGCCATCAAGATACAGACGAACACTGAAGCTTTCTTT. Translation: CAIKIQTNTEAFF.

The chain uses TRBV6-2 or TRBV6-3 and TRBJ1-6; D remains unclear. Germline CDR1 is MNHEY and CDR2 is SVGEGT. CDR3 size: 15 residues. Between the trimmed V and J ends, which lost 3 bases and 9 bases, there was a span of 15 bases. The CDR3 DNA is TGTGCCAGCAGTTATCGGCAGGCCCGAGGTTCACCCCTCCACTTT. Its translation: CASSYRQARGSPLHF.

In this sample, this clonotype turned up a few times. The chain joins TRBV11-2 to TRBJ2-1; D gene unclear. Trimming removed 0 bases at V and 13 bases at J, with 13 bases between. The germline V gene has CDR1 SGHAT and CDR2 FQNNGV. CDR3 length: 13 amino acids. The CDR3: CASSLDLIRTQFF. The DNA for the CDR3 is TGTGCCAGCAGCTTAGATCTAATTAGGACCCAGTTCTTC.

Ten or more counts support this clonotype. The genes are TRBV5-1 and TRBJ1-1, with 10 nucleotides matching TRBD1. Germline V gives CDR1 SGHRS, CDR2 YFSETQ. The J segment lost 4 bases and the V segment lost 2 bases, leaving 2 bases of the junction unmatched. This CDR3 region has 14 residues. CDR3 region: CASSLDRGLTEAFF. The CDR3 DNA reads TGCGCCAGCAGCTTAGACAGGGGGCTCACTGAAGCTTTCTTT.

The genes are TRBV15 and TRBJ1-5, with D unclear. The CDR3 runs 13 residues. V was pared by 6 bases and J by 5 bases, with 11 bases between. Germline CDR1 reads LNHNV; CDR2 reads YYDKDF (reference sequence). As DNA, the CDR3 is TGTGCCACCAGAGCCGGACGGGATCAGCCCCAGCATTTT. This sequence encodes CATRAGRDQPQHF.

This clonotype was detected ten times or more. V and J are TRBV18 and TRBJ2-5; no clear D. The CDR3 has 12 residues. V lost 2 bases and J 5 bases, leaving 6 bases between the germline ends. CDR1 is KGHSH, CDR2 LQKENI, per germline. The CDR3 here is CASSPVRETQYF. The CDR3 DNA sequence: TGTGCCAGCTCACCAGTGCGGGAGACCCAGTACTTC.

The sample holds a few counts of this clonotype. The CDR3 bases are TGTGCCAGCACCCGGGGGGACTCTGGGGCCAACGTCCTGACTTTC. It codes for CASTRGDSGANVLTF. The J gene is TRBJ2-6, the V gene TRBV12-3 or TRBV12-4, with TRBD2 identical over 7 bases. The CDR3 consists of 15 residues. The junction had 3 bases not matched to a gene; V was cut back by 7 bases and J by 0 bases.

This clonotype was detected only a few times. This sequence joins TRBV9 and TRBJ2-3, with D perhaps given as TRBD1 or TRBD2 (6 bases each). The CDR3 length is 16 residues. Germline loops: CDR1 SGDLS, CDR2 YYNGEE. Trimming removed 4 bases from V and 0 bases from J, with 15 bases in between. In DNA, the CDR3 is TGTGCCAGCAGCATCAGGGGAGGTCGCAGCACAGATACGCAGTATTTT. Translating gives CASSIRGGRSTDTQYF.

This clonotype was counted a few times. The CDR3 nucleotides read TGTGCCAGCAAAGGACTTAACTATGGCTACACCTTC. Amino acid sequence: CASKGLNYGYTF. The gene calls are TRBV6-2 or TRBV6-3 and TRBJ1-2; D gene unclear. The V end was cut by 7 bases, the J end by 1 base, with 7 bases between. Germline V gene data show CDR1 as MNHEY and CDR2 as SVGEGT. CDR3 length: 12 residues.

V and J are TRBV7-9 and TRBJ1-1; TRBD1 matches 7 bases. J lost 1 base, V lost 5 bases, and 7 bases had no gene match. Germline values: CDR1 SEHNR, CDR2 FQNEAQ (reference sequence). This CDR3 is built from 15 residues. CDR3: CASSLQTGRNTEAFF. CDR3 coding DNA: TGTGCCAGCAGCCTCCAGACAGGGAGGAACACTGAAGCTTTCTTT.